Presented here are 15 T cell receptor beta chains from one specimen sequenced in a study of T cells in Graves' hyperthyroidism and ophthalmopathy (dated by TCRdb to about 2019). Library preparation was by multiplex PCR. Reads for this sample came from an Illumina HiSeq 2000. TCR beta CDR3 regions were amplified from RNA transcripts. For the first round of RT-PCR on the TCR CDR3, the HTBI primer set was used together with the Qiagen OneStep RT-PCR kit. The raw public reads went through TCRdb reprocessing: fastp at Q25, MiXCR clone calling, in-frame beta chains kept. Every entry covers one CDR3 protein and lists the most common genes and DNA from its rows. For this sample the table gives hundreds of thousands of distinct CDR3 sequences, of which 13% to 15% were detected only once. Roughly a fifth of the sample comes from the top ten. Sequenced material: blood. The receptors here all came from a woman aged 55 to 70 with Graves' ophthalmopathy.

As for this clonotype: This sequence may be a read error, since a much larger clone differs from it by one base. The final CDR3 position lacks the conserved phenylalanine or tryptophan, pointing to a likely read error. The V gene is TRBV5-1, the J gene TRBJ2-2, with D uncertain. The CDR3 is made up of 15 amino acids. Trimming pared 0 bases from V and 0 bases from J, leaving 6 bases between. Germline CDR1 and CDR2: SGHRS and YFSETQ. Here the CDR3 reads CASSLDLANTGELFS. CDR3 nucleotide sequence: TGCGCCAGCAGCTTGGACCTAGCGAACACCGGGGAGCTGTTTTCT.

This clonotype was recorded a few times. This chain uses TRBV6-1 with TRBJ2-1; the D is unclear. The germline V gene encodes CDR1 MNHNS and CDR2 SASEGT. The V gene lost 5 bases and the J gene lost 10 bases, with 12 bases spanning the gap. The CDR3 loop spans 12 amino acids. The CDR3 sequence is CASSPALGEQFF. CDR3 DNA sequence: TGTGCCAGCAGTCCCGCCTTAGGGGAGCAGTTCTTC.

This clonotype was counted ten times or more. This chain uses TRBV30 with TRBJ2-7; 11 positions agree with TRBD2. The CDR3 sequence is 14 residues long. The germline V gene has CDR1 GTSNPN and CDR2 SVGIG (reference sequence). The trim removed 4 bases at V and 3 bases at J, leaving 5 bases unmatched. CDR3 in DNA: TGTGCCTGGAAATCGGGACTAGCGGTCTACGAGCAGTACTTC. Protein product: CAWKSGLAVYEQYF. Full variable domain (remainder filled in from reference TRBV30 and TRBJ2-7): SQTIHQWPATLVQPVGSPLSLECTVEGTSNPNLYWYRQAAGRGLQLLFYSVGIGQISSEVPQNLSASRPQDRQFILSSKKLLLSDSGFYLCAWKSGLAVYEQYFGPGTRLTVT.

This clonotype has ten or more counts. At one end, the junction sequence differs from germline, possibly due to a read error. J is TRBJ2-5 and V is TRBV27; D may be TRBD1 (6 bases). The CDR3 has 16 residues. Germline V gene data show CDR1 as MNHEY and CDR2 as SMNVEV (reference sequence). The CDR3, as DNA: TGTGCCAGCATGCAAGTCAGGGGAACGGCTCAAGGGACCCAGTACTTC. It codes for CASMQVRGTAQGTQYF.

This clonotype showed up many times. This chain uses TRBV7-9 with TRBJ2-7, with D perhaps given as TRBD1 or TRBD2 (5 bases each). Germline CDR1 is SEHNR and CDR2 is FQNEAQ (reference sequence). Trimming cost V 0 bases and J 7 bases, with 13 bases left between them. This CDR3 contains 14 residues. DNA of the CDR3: TGTGCCAGCAGCTTAGCTCGGGACGCGAAGGAGCAGTACTTC. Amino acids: CASSLARDAKEQYF.

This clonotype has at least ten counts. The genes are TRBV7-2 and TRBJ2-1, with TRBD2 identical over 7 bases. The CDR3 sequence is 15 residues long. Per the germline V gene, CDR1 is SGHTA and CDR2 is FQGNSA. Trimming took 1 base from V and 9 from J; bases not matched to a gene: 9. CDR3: CASSLDRTSGREQFF. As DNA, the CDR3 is TGTGCCAGCAGCTTAGACCGGACTAGTGGGCGTGAGCAGTTCTTC.

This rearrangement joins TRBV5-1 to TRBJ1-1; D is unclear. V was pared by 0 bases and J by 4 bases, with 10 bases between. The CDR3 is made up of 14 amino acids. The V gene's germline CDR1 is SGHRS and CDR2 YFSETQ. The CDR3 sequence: CASSLAGPRTEAFF. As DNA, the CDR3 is TGCGCCAGCAGCTTGGCTGGCCCGCGCACTGAAGCTTTCTTT.

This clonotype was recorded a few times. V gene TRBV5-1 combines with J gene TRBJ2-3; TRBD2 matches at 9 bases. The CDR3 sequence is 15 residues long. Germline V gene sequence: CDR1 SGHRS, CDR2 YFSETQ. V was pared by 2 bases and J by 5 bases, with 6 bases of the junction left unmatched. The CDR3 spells CASSFGNSGRDTQYF. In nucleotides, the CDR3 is TGCGCCAGCAGCTTTGGTAATAGCGGGAGAGATACGCAGTATTTT.

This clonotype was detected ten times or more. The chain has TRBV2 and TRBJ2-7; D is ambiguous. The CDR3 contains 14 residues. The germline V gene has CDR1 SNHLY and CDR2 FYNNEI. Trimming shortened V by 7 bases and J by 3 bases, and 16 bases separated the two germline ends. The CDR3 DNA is TGTGCCAGCAACAGCGTTGGGCTAAACTACGAGCAGTACTTC. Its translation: CASNSVGLNYEQYF.

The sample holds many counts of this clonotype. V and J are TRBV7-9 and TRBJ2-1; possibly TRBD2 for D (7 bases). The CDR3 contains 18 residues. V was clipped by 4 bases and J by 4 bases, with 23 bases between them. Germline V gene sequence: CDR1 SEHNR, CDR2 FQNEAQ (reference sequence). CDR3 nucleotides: TGTGCCAGCAGCTCAGATCTACCAAGGGAGGGGGATTACAATGAGCAGTTCTTC. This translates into CASSSDLPREGDYNEQFF.

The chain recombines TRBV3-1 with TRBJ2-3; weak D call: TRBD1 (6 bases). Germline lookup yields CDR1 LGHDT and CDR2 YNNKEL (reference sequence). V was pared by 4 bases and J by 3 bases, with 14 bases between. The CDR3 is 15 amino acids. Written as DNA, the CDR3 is TGTGCCAGCAGCCGGAACTGGGGGCTAACAGATACGCAGTATTTT. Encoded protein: CASSRNWGLTDTQYF.

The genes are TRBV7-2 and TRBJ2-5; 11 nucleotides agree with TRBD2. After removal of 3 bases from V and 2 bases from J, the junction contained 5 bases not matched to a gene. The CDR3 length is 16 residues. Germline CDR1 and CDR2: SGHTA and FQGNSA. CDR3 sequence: CASSFGLAGAQETQYF. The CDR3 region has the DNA TGTGCCAGCAGCTTCGGACTAGCGGGCGCACAAGAGACCCAGTACTTC.

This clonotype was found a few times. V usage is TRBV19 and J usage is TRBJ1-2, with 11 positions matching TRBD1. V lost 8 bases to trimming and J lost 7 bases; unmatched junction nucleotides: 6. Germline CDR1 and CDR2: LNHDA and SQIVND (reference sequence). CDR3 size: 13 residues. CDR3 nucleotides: TGTGCCAGTGAAACGGGACAGGGGGTTGGCTACACCTTC. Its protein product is CASETGQGVGYTF.

CDR3 amino acids: CASSPSSGSSYNEQFF. The CDR3, as DNA: TGCGCCAGCAGCCCTAGTAGCGGGAGCTCCTACAATGAGCAGTTCTTC. The V and J genes are TRBV5-1 and TRBJ2-1; 9 bases map to TRBD2. The CDR3 totals 16 residues. The ends lost 4 bases at V and 0 bases at J; junction bases unmatched: 5. Germline V CDR1 and CDR2: SGHRS, YFSETQ.

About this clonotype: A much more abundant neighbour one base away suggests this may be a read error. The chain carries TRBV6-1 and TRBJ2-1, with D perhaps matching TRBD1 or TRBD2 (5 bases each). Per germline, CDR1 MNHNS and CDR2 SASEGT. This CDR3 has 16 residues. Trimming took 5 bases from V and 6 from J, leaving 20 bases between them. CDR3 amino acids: CASSHSGQGPTNEQFF. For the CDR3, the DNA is TGTGCCAGCAGTCACTCAGGCCAGGGACCCACCAATGAGCAGTTCTTC.